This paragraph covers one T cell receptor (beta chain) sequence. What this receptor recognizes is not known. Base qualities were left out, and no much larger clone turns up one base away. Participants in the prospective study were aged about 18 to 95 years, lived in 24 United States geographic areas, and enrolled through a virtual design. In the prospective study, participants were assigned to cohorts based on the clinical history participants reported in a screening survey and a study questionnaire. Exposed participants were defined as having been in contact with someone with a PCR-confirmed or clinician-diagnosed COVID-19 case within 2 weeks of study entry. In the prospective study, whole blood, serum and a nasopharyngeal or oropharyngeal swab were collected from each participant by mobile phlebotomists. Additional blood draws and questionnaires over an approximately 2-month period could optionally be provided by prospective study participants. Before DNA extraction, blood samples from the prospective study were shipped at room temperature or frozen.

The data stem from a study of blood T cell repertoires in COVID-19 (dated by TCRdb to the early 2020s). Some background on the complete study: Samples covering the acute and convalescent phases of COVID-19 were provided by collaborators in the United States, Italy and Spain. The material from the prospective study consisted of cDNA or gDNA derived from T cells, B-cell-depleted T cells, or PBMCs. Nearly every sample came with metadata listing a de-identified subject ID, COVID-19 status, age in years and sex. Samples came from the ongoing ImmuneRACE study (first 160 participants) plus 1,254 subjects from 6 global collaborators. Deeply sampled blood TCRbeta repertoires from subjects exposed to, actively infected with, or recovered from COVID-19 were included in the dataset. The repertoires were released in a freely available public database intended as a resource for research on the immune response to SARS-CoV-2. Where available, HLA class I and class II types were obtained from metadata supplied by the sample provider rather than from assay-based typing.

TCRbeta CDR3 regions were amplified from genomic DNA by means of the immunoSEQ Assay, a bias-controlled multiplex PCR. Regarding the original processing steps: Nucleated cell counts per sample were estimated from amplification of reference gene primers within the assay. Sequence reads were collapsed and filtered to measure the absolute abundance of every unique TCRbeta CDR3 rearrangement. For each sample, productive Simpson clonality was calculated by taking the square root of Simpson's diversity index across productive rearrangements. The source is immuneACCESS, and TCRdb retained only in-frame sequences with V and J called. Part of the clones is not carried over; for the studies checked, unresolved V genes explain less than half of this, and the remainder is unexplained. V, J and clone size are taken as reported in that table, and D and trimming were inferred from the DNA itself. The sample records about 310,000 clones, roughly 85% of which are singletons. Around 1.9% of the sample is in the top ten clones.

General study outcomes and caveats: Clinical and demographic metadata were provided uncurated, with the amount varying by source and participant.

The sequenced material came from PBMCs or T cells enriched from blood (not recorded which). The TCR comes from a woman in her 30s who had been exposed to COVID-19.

The sequenced DNA is TGTGCCAGCAGCTTGAATCACAGGGACACTGAAGCTTTCTTT. Protein translation: CASSLNHRDTEAFF. The chain is assembled from TRBV5-4 and TRBJ1-1; perhaps TRBD1 is the D gene, with 6 bases matching. The CDR3 measures 14 amino acids from cysteine to phenylalanine. Only the CDR3 region is kept as DNA, spanning 42 bases read in frame from base 1. Deletion took 1 base off V and 3 bases off J, with a span of 10 bases between the germline ends. CDR1 and CDR2, looked up from the germline V gene (reference sequence), are SGHNT and YYREEE.